The 9 T cell receptor beta chains presented below share a single source sample, sequenced in a study of T cell changes during pregnancy in multiple sclerosis. Libraries were prepared by immunoSEQ multiplex PCR; TCRdb keeps only in-frame clonotypes and omits some of them. The table includes 50,000 to 75,000 clones, roughly 93% detected once. Sequenced material: CD8+ T cells from peripheral blood mononuclear cells, taken in the third trimester of pregnancy. The receptors shown here come from a female donor with multiple sclerosis, enrolled in a pregnancy study.

J is TRBJ2-3 and V is TRBV11-2; 7 bases agree with TRBD2. J was trimmed by 2 bases and V by 0 bases; bases with no gene match: 5. Per the germline V gene, CDR1 is SGHAT and CDR2 is FQNNGV. There are 16 residues in the CDR3. CDR3 loop: CASSLEGTTYTDTQYF. CDR3 sequence (DNA): TGTGCCAGCAGCTTAGAGGGGACTACGTACACAGATACGCAGTATTTT.

V gene TRBV7-9 combines with J gene TRBJ2-1, with 10 bases lining up with TRBD2. The V and J ends lost 5 bases and 4 bases, in that order; junction bases with no gene match: 17. Per germline, CDR1 SEHNR and CDR2 FQNEAQ (reference sequence). The CDR3 contains 19 residues. The CDR3 spells CASSKSGRGSLVGYNEQFF. CDR3 sequence (DNA): TGTGCCAGCAGCAAAAGCGGGAGGGGCTCCCTAGTGGGTTACAATGAGCAGTTCTTC.

This chain uses TRBV9 with TRBJ2-7; TRBD2 matches 15 bases. Germline CDR1 is SGDLS and CDR2 is YYNGEE. CDR3 size: 14 residues. J gave up 10 bases and V 4 bases, and 6 bases lay outside the gene matches. In nucleotides, the CDR3 is TGTGCCAGCAGCACCGGGACTAGCGGGAGGAGTCAGTACTTC. Translated: CASSTGTSGRSQYF.

V and J are TRBV7-2 and TRBJ2-5; 8 nucleotides match TRBD1. The CDR3 runs to 15 residues. CDR1 is SGHTA and CDR2 is FQGNSA in the germline V gene. With V trimmed by 1 base and J by 1 base, 2 bases remained unmatched. CDR3: CASSLGGTGQETQYF. DNA of the CDR3: TGTGCCAGCAGCTTAGGAGGGACAGGCCAAGAGACCCAGTACTTC.

The rearrangement links TRBV19 to TRBJ1-2, with a tentative D call TRBD1 (6 bases). This CDR3 has 15 residues. The V end was cut by 10 bases, the J end by 3 bases, with 21 bases between. The germline V gene has CDR1 LNHDA and CDR2 SQIVND (reference sequence). DNA of the CDR3: TGTGCCACTAAAGCCGGGACAACGAAGTACTATGGCTACACCTTC. Its translation: CATKAGTTKYYGYTF.

This clone was counted a few times. This chain uses TRBV27 with TRBJ2-7; the D gene is possibly TRBD2 (5 bases). V was trimmed by 6 bases and J by 7 bases, leaving 10 bases between them. The CDR3 has 11 residues. CDR1 MNHEY and CDR2 SMNVEV come from the germline V gene (reference sequence). CDR3 protein: CASRSGWEQYF. Written as DNA, the CDR3 is TGTGCCAGCAGGTCGGGGTGGGAGCAGTACTTC.

The CDR3 coding sequence is TGTGCCAGCAGTTGGGGACAGTCGGGGGAGACCCAGTACTTC. Its protein is CASSWGQSGETQYF. V is TRBV6-6 and J is TRBJ2-5; 7 bases are a match to TRBD1. CDR1 MNHNY and CDR2 SVGAGI come from the germline V gene (reference sequence). The CDR3 totals 14 residues. With V trimmed by 4 bases and J by 5 bases, 7 bases remained unmatched.

The chain recombines TRBV6-6 with TRBJ2-3; TRBD2 matches 8 bases. After removal of 6 bases from V and 2 bases from J, the junction contained 7 bases not matched to a gene. The CDR3 consists of 15 residues. Per the germline V gene, CDR1 is MNHNY and CDR2 is SVGAGI (reference sequence). CDR3 region: CASSHSGTYTDTQYF. The CDR3 DNA reads as TGTGCCAGCAGCCATAGCGGGACATACACAGATACGCAGTATTTT.

This clone has at least ten counts. J is TRBJ2-7 and V is TRBV27; 13 bases line up with TRBD2. Germline CDR1 and CDR2: MNHEY and SMNVEV (reference sequence). The length of the CDR3 is 14 residues. V lost 5 bases, J lost 4 bases, and 2 bases stayed unmatched. The CDR3 region has the DNA TGTGCCAGCAGTCAGGGACTAGCGGGATACGAGCAGTACTTC. Its translation: CASSQGLAGYEQYF.